One and the same sample provided the 21 T cell receptor beta chains below, sequenced in a study of graft-versus-host responses after intestinal transplantation. The protocol was immunoSEQ multiplex PCR, while the TCRdb copy is restricted to in-frame clones and leaves out a portion. This repertoire shows about 57,000 clones, 70% to 90% found once; its top ten account for 1.5% to 2%. The source was PBMCs, collected 26 days after transplant. All receptors derive from a human patient who received an intestinal transplant, so some T cells may come from the graft donor.

The CDR3 coding sequence is TGTGCCAGCAGCCAGGAGGGTGAGCAGTTCTTC. Amino acids: CASSQEGEQFF. V gene TRBV13 combines with J gene TRBJ2-1; D might be TRBD2 (6 bases). V gave up 5 bases and J gave up 9 bases, with 8 bases separating them. The CDR3 is 11 residues long. The germline V gene has CDR1 PRHDT and CDR2 FYEKMQ (reference sequence).

The chain is built from TRBV6-1 and TRBJ2-7, with a tentative D call TRBD2 (5 bases). Germline V gene data show CDR1 as MNHNS and CDR2 as SASEGT. There are 14 residues in the CDR3. V was trimmed by 8 bases and J by 2 bases, leaving 16 bases between them. CDR3 region: CASLIAGLPYEQYF. CDR3 DNA sequence: TGTGCCAGCCTCATTGCGGGCTTACCCTACGAGCAGTACTTC.

This sequence joins TRBV5-4 and TRBJ2-3; TRBD2 matches at 7 bases. The junction had 5 bases not matched to a gene; V was cut back by 4 bases and J by 3 bases. The germline V gene encodes CDR1 SGHNT and CDR2 YYREEE (reference sequence). The CDR3 runs to 14 residues. The CDR3 loop is CASSLSGKTDTQYF. The CDR3 coding sequence is TGTGCCAGCAGCCTCAGCGGGAAGACAGATACGCAGTATTTT.

This chain links TRBV7-9 with TRBJ2-1; 9 positions agree with TRBD2. The germline V gene encodes CDR1 SEHNR and CDR2 FQNEAQ (reference sequence). The junction had 15 bases not matched to a gene; V was cut back by 5 bases and J by 7 bases. The length of the CDR3 is 17 residues. The CDR3 DNA reads TGTGCCAGCAGCCCCCATAGCGGGGGCCTCCCAAGGAATGAGCAGTTCTTC. Its translation: CASSPHSGGLPRNEQFF.

This clone was counted a single time. This chain joins TRBV6-1 and TRBJ2-4; maybe TRBD2 (7 bases). Trimming took 2 bases from V and 6 from J, leaving 14 bases between them. The CDR3 is 15 residues long. From germline, CDR1 is MNHNS and CDR2 SASEGT. The CDR3 is CASSESSGGSNIQYF. The DNA for the CDR3 is TGTGCCAGCAGTGAATCGTCGGGGGGCTCAAACATTCAGTACTTC.

The J gene is TRBJ2-3, the V gene TRBV5-6; possibly TRBD1 for D (5 bases). The germline V and J ends were trimmed by 4 bases and 2 bases, with 11 bases remaining between them. The CDR3 extends over 14 amino acids. Germline V gene data show CDR1 as SGHDT and CDR2 as YYEEEE. In DNA, the CDR3 is TGTGCCAGCAGCCGACAGCTAATCACAGATACGCAGTATTTT. This gives the protein CASSRQLITDTQYF. Full variable domain (rest looked up from reference TRBV5-6 and TRBJ2-3): DAGVTQSPTHLIKTRGQQVTLRCSPKSGHDTVSWYQQALGQGPQFIFQYYEEEERQRGNFPDRFSGHQFPNYSSELNVNALLLGDSALYLCASSRQLITDTQYFGPGTRLTVL.

The gene calls are TRBV18 and TRBJ1-4; D not resolved. CDR3 length: 13 amino acids. Germline V gene lookup returns CDR1 KGHSH and CDR2 LQKENI. Between the trimmed V and J ends, which lost 1 base and 5 bases, there was a span of 5 bases. CDR3 nucleotides: TGTGCCAGCTCACCACGGCTGAATGAAAAACTGTTTTTT. Translation gives CASSPRLNEKLFF.

The chain has TRBV7-2 and TRBJ1-2, with a possible D match to TRBD1 (5 bases). V lost 2 bases and J 5 bases, leaving 12 bases between the germline ends. Per the germline V gene, CDR1 is SGHTA and CDR2 is FQGNSA. There are 14 residues in the CDR3. CDR3 nucleotide sequence: TGTGCCAGCAGCTTACAAGGCCCAGGGTATGGCTACACCTTC. It encodes CASSLQGPGYGYTF.

The chain employs TRBV28 and TRBJ2-3; D ambiguous. V shed 2 bases and J shed 9 bases, with 9 bases lying between them. The germline V gene encodes CDR1 MDHEN and CDR2 SYDVKM. The CDR3 consists of 12 residues. The CDR3 region has the DNA TGTGCCAGCAGTTTACCCTCCGTCACGCAGTATTTT. Its protein is CASSLPSVTQYF.

V gene TRBV7-9 combines with J gene TRBJ1-1; no clear D. V dropped 1 base and J dropped 4 bases, with 4 bases sitting between them. The V gene's germline CDR1 is SEHNR and CDR2 FQNEAQ (reference sequence). This CDR3 spans 12 amino acids. CDR3 coding DNA: TGTGCCAGCAGCTTAGGGCCCACTGAAGCTTTCTTT. It encodes CASSLGPTEAFF.

The rearrangement uses TRBV29-1 and TRBJ2-1, with 7 bases fitting TRBD2. The CDR3 contains 12 residues. Germline CDR1 reads SQVTM; CDR2 reads ANQGSEA. V lost 8 bases to trimming and J lost 7 bases; unmatched junction nucleotides: 8. This chain's CDR3 is CSSTGGWNEQFF. The CDR3 DNA sequence: TGCAGCTCTACGGGAGGTTGGAATGAGCAGTTCTTC.

The chain is built from TRBV28 and TRBJ1-4, with D possibly TRBD1 on 5 matching bases. Germline V gene data show CDR1 as MDHEN and CDR2 as SYDVKM. V was pared by 10 bases and J by 4 bases, with 19 bases between. The length of the CDR3 is 15 residues. As DNA, the CDR3 is TGTGCCATTCAGGGTCGCAAAACCGATAATGAAAAACTGTTTTTT. Translation: CAIQGRKTDNEKLFF.

The rearrangement links TRBV9 to TRBJ2-5; perhaps TRBD2 as D (5 bases). This CDR3 contains 15 residues. Trimming shortened V by 4 bases and J by 5 bases, and 18 bases separated the two germline ends. The germline gives CDR1 SGDLS, CDR2 YYNGEE. The CDR3 nucleotides are TGTGCCAGCAGCCCCCCGGAGTCGGGAAGGGAGACCCAGTACTTC. This codes for CASSPPESGRETQYF.

The rearrangement uses TRBV4-2 and TRBJ1-4; D is unresolved. From germline, CDR1 is LGHNA and CDR2 YNFKEQ. V was cut by 6 bases and J by 0 bases, with 11 bases left in between. There are 15 residues in the CDR3. The DNA of the CDR3 is TGTGCCAGCAGACACGAGGATGCAACTAATGAAAAACTGTTTTTT. Its translation: CASRHEDATNEKLFF.

CDR3 in amino acids: CATSRDQGNEQFF. The CDR3, as DNA: TGTGCCACCAGCAGAGACCAGGGAAATGAGCAGTTCTTC. This chain connects TRBV15 to TRBJ2-1, with D perhaps matching TRBD1 (5 bases). Germline V lookup: CDR1 LNHNV, CDR2 YYDKDF (reference sequence). The V end was cut by 0 bases, the J end by 7 bases, with 7 bases between. The CDR3 sequence is 13 residues long.

The chain couples TRBV6-6 to TRBJ1-1, with D possibly TRBD1 on 6 matching bases. The germline V gene encodes CDR1 MNHNY and CDR2 SVGAGI (reference sequence). The CDR3 totals 15 residues. V lost 0 bases, J lost 1 base, and 9 bases lay in between. The DNA for the CDR3 is TGTGCCAGCAGTTACTCGCCGGGACAGAACACTGAAGCTTTCTTT. It translates to CASSYSPGQNTEAFF.

CDR3 nucleotide sequence: TGCGCCAGCAGCTTGGCTGGAGGGACAGGGCCCGCCGAGCAGTACTTC. This translates into CASSLAGGTGPAEQYF. The chain combines TRBV5-1 with TRBJ2-7; 9 bases agree with TRBD1. V shed 0 bases, J shed 6 bases, and the junction held 10 bases outside the gene matches. The CDR3 is 16 residues long. Germline V gene data show CDR1 as SGHRS and CDR2 as YFSETQ.

The chain joins TRBV2 to TRBJ2-1, with 10 bases identical to TRBD2. The CDR3 spans 17 residues. Germline CDR1 is SNHLY and CDR2 is FYNNEI. V shed 7 bases and J 9 bases; nucleotides not matched to a gene: 18. The CDR3 protein is CASTEGSLAGVGGEQFF. The CDR3 DNA reads TGTGCCAGCACCGAAGGGAGCCTAGCGGGGGTGGGTGGTGAGCAGTTCTTC.

This chain links TRBV6-1 with TRBJ2-3; tentatively, D is TRBD2 (5 bases). Trimming removed 0 bases from V and 10 bases from J, with 20 bases in between. The germline V gene encodes CDR1 MNHNS and CDR2 SASEGT. The CDR3 runs 16 residues. The CDR3 protein is CASSEASRAPPTAQYF. As DNA, the CDR3 is TGTGCCAGCAGTGAAGCGTCGAGGGCCCCCCCGACCGCGCAGTATTTT.

The genes are TRBV7-9 and TRBJ2-2; 10 bases align to TRBD2. The CDR3 has 17 residues. J lost 6 bases, V lost 1 base, and 8 bases had no gene match. Germline loops: CDR1 SEHNR, CDR2 FQNEAQ (reference sequence). The CDR3 sequence: CASSLVIAGGASGELFF. For the CDR3, the DNA is TGTGCCAGCAGCTTAGTAATAGCGGGAGGCGCGTCCGGGGAGCTGTTTTTT.

This rearrangement joins TRBV7-8 to TRBJ2-7; 7 bases align to TRBD1. Germline-derived CDR1 and CDR2 are SGHVS and FQNEAQ. This CDR3 has 14 amino acids. V lost 5 bases, J lost 0 bases, and 4 bases stayed unmatched. For the CDR3, the DNA is TGTGCCAGCAGCAAGGGACAGAGCTCCTACGAGCAGTACTTC. Its translation is CASSKGQSSYEQYF.